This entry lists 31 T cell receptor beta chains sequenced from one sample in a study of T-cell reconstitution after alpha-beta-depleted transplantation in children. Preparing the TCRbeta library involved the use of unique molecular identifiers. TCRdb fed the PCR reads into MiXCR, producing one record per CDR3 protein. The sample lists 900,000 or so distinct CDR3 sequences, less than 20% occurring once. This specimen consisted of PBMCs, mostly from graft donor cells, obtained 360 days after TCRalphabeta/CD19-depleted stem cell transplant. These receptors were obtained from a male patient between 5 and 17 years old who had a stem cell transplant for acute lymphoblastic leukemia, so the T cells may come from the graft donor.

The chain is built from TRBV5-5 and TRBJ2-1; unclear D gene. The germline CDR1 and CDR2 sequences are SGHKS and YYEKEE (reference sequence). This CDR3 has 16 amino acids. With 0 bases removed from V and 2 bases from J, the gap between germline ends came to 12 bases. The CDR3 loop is CASSLAKAATYNEQFF. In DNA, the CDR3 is TGTGCCAGCAGCTTGGCCAAGGCGGCCACCTACAATGAGCAGTTCTTC.

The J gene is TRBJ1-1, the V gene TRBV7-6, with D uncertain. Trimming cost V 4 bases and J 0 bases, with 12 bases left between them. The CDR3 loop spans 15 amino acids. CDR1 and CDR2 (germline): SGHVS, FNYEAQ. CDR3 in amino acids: CASSSGRPLNTEAFF. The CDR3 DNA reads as TGTGCCAGCAGCTCTGGACGGCCGCTGAACACTGAAGCTTTCTTT.

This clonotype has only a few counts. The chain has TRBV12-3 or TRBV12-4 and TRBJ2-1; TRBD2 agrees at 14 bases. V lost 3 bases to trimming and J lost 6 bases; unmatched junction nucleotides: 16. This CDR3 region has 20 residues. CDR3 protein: CASSFGTGTSGRGTGNEQFF. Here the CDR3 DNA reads TGTGCCAGCAGTTTCGGCACCGGGACTAGCGGGAGAGGCACGGGCAATGAGCAGTTCTTC.

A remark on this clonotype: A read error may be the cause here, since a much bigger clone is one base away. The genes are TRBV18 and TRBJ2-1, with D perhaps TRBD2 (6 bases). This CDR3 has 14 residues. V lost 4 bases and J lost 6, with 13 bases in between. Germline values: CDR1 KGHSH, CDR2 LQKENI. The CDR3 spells CASSRQEGSNEQFF. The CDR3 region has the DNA TGTGCCAGCTCACGGCAGGAGGGGAGCAATGAGCAGTTCTTC.

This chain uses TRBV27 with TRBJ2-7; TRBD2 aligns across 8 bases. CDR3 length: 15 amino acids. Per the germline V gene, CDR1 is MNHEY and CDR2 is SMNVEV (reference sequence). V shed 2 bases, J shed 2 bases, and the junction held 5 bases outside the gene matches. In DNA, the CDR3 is TGTGCCAGCAGTTTAATAGGACTAGCCCCCTACGAGCAGTACTTC. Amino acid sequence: CASSLIGLAPYEQYF.

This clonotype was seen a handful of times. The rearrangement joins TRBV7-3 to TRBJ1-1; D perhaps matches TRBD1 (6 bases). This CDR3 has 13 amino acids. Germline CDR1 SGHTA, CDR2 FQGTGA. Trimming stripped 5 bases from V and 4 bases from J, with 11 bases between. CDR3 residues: CASSAGEITEAFF. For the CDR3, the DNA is TGTGCCAGCAGCGCAGGGGAGATCACTGAAGCTTTCTTT.

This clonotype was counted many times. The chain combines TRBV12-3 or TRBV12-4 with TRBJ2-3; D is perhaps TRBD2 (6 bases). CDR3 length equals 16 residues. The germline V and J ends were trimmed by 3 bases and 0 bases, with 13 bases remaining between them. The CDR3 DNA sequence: TGTGCCAGCAGTTTTAAAGCGGGCGGTAGCACAGATACGCAGTATTTT. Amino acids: CASSFKAGGSTDTQYF.

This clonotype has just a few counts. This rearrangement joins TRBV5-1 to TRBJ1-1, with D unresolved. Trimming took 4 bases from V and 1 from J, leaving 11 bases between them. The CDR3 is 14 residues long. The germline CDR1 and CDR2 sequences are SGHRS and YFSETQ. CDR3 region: CASSMTTGNTEAFF. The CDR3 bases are TGCGCCAGCAGCATGACGACGGGGAACACTGAAGCTTTCTTT.

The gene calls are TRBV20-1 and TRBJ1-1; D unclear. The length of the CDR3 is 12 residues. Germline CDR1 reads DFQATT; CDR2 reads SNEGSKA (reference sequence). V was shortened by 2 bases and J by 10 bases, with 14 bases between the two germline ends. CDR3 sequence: CSARPQVTGAFF. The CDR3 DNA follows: TGCAGTGCTAGACCCCAGGTCACCGGAGCTTTCTTT.

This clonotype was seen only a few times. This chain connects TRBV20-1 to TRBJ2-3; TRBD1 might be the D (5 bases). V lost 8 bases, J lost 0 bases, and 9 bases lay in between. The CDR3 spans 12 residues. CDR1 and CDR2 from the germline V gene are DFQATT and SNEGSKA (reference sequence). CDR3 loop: CSSDSSTDTQYF. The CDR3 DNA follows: TGCAGTAGTGACAGTAGCACAGATACGCAGTATTTT.

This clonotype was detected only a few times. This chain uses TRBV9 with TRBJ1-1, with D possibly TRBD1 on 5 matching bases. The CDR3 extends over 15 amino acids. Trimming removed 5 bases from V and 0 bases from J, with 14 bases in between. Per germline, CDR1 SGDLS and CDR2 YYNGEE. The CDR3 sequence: CASRPRGEMNTEAFF. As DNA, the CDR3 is TGTGCCAGCAGACCGAGGGGAGAGATGAACACTGAAGCTTTCTTT.

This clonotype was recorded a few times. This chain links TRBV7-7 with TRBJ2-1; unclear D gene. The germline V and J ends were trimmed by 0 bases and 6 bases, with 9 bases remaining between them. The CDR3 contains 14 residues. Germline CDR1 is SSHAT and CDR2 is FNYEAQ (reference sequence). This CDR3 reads CASSLAGAINEQFF. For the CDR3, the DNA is TGTGCCAGCAGCTTAGCAGGAGCGATCAATGAGCAGTTCTTC.

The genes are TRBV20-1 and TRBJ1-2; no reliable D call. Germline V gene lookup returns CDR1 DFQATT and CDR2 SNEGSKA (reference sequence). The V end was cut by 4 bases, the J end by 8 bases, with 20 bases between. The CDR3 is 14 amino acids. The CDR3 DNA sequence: TGCAGTGCTATACAGATCTCCTATACCTGGGGCTACACCTTC. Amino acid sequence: CSAIQISYTWGYTF.

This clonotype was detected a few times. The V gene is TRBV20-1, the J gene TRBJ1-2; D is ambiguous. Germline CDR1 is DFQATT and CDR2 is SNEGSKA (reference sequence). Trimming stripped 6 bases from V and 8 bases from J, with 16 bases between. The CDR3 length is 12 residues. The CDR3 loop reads CSAAGPYEGYTF. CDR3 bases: TGCAGTGCCGCCGGGCCTTACGAGGGCTACACCTTC.

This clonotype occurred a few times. In DNA, the CDR3 is TGCGCCAGCAGCCAAGTGGAAAGGCAAGAGACCCAGTACTTC. This codes for CASSQVERQETQYF. V is TRBV4-1 and J is TRBJ2-5; D not resolved. Trimming stripped 1 base from V and 2 bases from J, with 8 bases between. The CDR3 runs 14 residues. The germline gives CDR1 MGHRA, CDR2 YSYEKL.

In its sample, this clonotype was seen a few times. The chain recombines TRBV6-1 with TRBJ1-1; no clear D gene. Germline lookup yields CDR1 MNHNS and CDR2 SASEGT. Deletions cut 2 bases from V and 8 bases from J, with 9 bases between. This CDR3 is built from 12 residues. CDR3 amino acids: CASSERAREAFF. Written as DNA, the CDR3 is TGTGCCAGCAGTGAACGGGCCAGAGAAGCTTTCTTT.

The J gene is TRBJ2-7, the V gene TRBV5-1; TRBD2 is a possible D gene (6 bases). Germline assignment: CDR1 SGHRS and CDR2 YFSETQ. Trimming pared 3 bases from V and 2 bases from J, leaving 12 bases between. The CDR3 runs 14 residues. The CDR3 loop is CASSSRDFPYEQYF. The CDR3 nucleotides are TGCGCCAGCAGCTCCCGGGACTTTCCCTACGAGCAGTACTTC.

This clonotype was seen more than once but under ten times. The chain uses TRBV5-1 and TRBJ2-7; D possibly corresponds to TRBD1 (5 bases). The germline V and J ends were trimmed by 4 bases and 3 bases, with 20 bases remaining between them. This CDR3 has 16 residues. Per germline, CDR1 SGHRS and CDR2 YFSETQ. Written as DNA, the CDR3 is TGCGCCAGCAGCGATTCGACAGAAGTCCCTCTCTACGAGCAGTACTTC. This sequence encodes CASSDSTEVPLYEQYF.

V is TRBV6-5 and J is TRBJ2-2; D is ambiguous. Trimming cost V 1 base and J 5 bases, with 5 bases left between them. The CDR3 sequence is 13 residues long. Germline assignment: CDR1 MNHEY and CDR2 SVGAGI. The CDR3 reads CASSYLETGELFF. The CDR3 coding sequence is TGTGCCAGCAGTTACTTAGAGACCGGGGAGCTGTTTTTT.

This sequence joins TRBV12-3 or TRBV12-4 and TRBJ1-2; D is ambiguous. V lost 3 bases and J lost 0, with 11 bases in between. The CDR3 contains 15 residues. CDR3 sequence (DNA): TGTGCCAGCAGTTTTAAAAGGACCCCTAACTATGGCTACACCTTC. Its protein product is CASSFKRTPNYGYTF.

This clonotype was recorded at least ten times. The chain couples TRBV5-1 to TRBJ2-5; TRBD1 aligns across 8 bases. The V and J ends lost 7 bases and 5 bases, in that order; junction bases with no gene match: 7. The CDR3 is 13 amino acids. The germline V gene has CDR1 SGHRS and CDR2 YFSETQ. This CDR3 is CASRQGRMETQYF. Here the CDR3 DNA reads TGCGCCAGCCGACAGGGGAGAATGGAGACCCAGTACTTC.

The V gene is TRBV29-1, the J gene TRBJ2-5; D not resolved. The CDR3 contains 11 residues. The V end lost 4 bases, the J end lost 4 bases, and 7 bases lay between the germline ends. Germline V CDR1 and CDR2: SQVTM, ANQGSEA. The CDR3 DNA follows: TGCAGCGTTGTTAAGGGAGAGACCCAGTACTTC. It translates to CSVVKGETQYF.

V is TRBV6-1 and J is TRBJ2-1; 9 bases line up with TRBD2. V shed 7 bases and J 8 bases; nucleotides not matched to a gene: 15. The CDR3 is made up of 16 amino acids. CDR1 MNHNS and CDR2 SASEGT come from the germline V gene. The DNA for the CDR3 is TGTGCCAGCAATAAAGGCTTGGCGGGAGGGGGCCATGAGCAGTTCTTC. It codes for CASNKGLAGGGHEQFF.

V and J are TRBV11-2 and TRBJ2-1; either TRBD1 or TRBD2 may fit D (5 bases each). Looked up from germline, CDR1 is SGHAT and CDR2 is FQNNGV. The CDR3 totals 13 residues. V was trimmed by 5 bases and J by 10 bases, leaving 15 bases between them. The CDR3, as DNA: TGTGCCAGCAGCCCCAACGGGACCCCGGAGCAGTTCTTC. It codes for CASSPNGTPEQFF.

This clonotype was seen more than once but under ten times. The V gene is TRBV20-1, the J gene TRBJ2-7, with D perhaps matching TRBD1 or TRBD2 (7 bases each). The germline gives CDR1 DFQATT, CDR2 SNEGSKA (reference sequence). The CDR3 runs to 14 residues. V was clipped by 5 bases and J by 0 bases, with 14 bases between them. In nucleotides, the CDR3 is TGCAGTGCTCTTGGGGGGGACAGCTCCTACGAGCAGTACTTC. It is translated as CSALGGDSSYEQYF.

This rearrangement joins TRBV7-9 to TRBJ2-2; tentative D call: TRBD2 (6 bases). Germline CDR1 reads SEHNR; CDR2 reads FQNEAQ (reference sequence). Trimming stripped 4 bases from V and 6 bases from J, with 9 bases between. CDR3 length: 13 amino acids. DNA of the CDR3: TGTGCCAGCAGCTCGGACTATGCCGGGGAGCTGTTTTTT. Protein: CASSSDYAGELFF.

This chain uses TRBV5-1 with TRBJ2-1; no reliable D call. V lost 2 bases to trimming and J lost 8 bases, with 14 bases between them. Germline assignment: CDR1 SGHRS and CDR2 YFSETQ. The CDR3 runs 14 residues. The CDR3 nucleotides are TGCGCCAGCAGCTTCGGACCCGGCCACGATGAGCAGTTCTTC. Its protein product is CASSFGPGHDEQFF.

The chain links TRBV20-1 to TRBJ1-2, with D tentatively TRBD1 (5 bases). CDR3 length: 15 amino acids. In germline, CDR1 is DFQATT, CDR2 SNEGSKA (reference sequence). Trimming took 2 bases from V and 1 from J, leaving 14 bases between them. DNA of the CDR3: TGCAGTGCTAGAAAACAGGCCATACTTAACTATGGCTACACCTTC. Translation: CSARKQAILNYGYTF.

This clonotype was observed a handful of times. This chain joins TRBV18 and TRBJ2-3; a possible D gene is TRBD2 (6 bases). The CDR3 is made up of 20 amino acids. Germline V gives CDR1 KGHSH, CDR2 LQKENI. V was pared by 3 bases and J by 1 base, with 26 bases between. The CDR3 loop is CASSPQQLGRGGTRTDTQYF. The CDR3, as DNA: TGTGCCAGCTCACCGCAACAACTTGGGCGGGGCGGAACCCGCACAGATACGCAGTATTTT.

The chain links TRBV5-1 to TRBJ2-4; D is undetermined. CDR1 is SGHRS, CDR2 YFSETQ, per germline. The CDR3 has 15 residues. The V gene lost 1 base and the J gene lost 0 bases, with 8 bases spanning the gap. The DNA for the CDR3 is TGCGCCAGCAGCTTGCTACACGGAGCCAAAAACATTCAGTACTTC. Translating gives CASSLLHGAKNIQYF.

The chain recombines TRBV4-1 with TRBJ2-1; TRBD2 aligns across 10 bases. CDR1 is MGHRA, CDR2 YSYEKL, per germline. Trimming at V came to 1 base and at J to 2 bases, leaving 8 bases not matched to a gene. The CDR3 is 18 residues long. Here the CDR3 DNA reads TGCGCCAGCAGCCAAGGTCTAGCGGGAGTGGTAACCTACAATGAGCAGTTCTTC. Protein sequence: CASSQGLAGVVTYNEQFF.